This entry lists 5 T cell receptor beta chains sequenced from one sample in a study of blood T cell repertoires in COVID-19 (dated by TCRdb to the early 2020s). Libraries were made using the immunoSEQ multiplex PCR assay. TCRdb took this table from immuneACCESS and kept in-frame rearrangements with V and J called. Such tables lack part of the clones; where checked against another copy, unresolved V genes explain under half of the gap, and the rest is unexplained. For this sample there are roughly 350,000 clones; over 75% appear just once. Together, the top ten hold 3.5% to 4% of the sample. Sequencing was carried out using peripheral blood. Every receptor here comes from a woman aged 50 to 65 with active or convalescent COVID-19.

The chain recombines TRBV24-1 with TRBJ2-1, with TRBD2 matching 13 bases. The trim removed 3 bases at V and 1 base at J, leaving 5 bases unmatched. CDR1 is KGHDR, CDR2 SFDVKD, per germline. CDR3 length: 18 residues. The CDR3 is CATSDPGTSGESYNEQFF. The CDR3 DNA reads as TGTGCCACCAGTGATCCGGGGACTAGCGGGGAATCCTACAATGAGCAGTTCTTC.

This sequence joins TRBV28 and TRBJ2-1; no reliable D call. Looked up from germline, CDR1 is MDHEN and CDR2 is SYDVKM. Trimming pared 1 base from V and 0 bases from J, leaving 7 bases between. This CDR3 contains 15 residues. CDR3: CASSLSGSSYNEQFF. The CDR3, as DNA: TGTGCCAGCAGTTTATCCGGGTCCTCCTACAATGAGCAGTTCTTC.

V gene TRBV30 combines with J gene TRBJ1-2; D is possibly TRBD1 (5 bases). The CDR3 has 12 amino acids. Trimming left V 5 bases short and J 4 bases short, with 11 bases between. Looked up from germline, CDR1 is GTSNPN and CDR2 is SVGIG (reference sequence). DNA of the CDR3: TGTGCCTGGTCGGACAAGGCCTATGGCTACACCTTC. It encodes CAWSDKAYGYTF.

This clone was seen a handful of times. V is TRBV29-1 and J is TRBJ2-7; tentatively, D is TRBD2 (6 bases). Per the germline V gene, CDR1 is SQVTM and CDR2 is ANQGSEA. The CDR3 has 12 amino acids. Trimming stripped 6 bases from V and 3 bases from J, with 12 bases between. CDR3 coding DNA: TGCAGCGTCCAGGGACTGGGCTACGAGCAGTACTTC. Translation: CSVQGLGYEQYF.

V gene TRBV5-1 combines with J gene TRBJ2-2; 8 positions match TRBD2. Germline assignment: CDR1 SGHRS and CDR2 YFSETQ. There are 17 residues in the CDR3. After removal of 4 bases from V and 0 bases from J, the junction contained 8 bases not matched to a gene. In DNA form, the CDR3 reads TGCGCCAGCAGCCCACTAGCGGCAACCACGAACACCGGGGAGCTGTTTTTT. This sequence encodes CASSPLAATTNTGELFF.